This paragraph covers one T cell receptor beta chain sequence. What it recognizes is unknown. The data were taken from a study of lymphopenia after photon versus proton radiotherapy. Study-level points and caveats: Post-nadir TCR diversity decline inversely tracked overall survival among those who died. Better survival with proton therapy was suggested as possible, not demonstrated. Photon-treated patients lost naive T cells and TCR diversity; proton-treated stayed stable.

This CDR3 region has 13 residues. Looked up from germline, CDR1 is SGHVS and CDR2 is FNYEAQ. The germline V and J ends were trimmed by 2 bases and 4 bases, with 5 bases remaining between them. Here immunoSEQ multiplex PCR was the method, and the copy in TCRdb shows in-frame clones only, minus some. Of about 26,000 clones in the sample, 85% to 90% are singletons; the top ten hold 5% to 5.5%. The chain is built from TRBV7-6 and TRBJ2-2; D remains ambiguous. This clonotype was obtained from a man in his thirties or forties with gastric cancer. Specimen: peripheral blood, collected from a patient treated with photon-based radiotherapy. CDR3 region: CASSLLFTGELFF. The CDR3 DNA is TGTGCCAGCAGCTTACTGTTCACCGGGGAGCTGTTTTTT.